This T cell receptor (beta chain) was sequenced in a study of blood T cells in healthy people across ages. CDR3 length: 16 residues. After removal of 3 bases from V and 3 bases from J, the junction contained 7 bases not matched to a gene. Germline V CDR1 and CDR2: LGHNA, YNFKEQ. For the second PCR, which ran for 7 to 11 cycles, a sample-barcoded 5' primer and a J-beta primer mix were used. TCRdb itself ran the 5' RACE reads through MiXCR, one entry per CDR3 protein. The table includes about a million distinct CDR3 sequences, around 49% detected once. This sequence joins TRBV4-2 and TRBJ1-2; 10 bases are shared with TRBD1. Sequencing was performed on blood. The receptor was derived from a man aged 25-45 years in good health. The CDR3 spells CASSHPGTGDDYGYTF. CDR3 sequence (DNA): TGTGCCAGCAGCCACCCCGGGACAGGGGACGACTATGGCTACACCTTC.